The clone carrying this T cell receptor (beta chain) was observed a few times. The antigen is not known. Healthy Caucasians made up all donors. Germline loops: CDR1 WNHNN, CDR2 SYGVQD (reference sequence). Trimming shortened V by 4 bases and J by 4 bases, and 7 bases separated the two germline ends. The CDR3 covers 13 residues. A universal primer site was incorporated via template switching, and the cDNA contained unique molecular identifiers. TCRdb processed the 5' RACE reads anew with MiXCR; each CDR3 protein has one entry. The data contain around 490,000 distinct CDR3 sequences, 20% to 25% of them singletons. The data were obtained in a study of identical twins. Findings and limits, study-wide: Modelling approaches yielded underestimates of out-of-frame TCR alpha sharing between monozygotic twins.

The sample was also reused in another study, on yellow fever vaccine responses in identical twins.

The sequence was collected from a woman aged 18-29 years in good health. The specimen sequenced was CD4+ T cells sorted from blood. V and J are TRBV10-1 and TRBJ2-2; D gene unclear. The CDR3 region has the DNA TGCGCCAGCAGTGGACGCAGCACCGGGGAGCTGTTTTTT. Translated, it gives CASSGRSTGELFF.